The TCR beta chain described here comes from a study of cytomegalovirus exposure and HLA in healthy donors listed by TCRdb under 2017. In terms of the full investigation: An earlier analysis of under 600 of the donors reported about 250 Gb of sequence data and around 110 million unique TCR beta sequences from 150 million to 200 million T cells. A handful of DR-DQ haplotypes were handled as single units for association and clustering because linkage in the cohort was strong. The study combined high-throughput TCR immunosequencing, statistical association of individual TCRs with disease status, and machine learning to predict cytomegalovirus infection status. Roughly 300 gigabases of sequencing data and approximately 91 million unique TCR sequences made up an early release that covered approximately 620 HLA-typed donors. All discovery cohort repertoires had been generated on a single sequencing platform. A later analysis re-analyzed previously published TCR beta repertoires from hundreds of donors and added high-resolution HLA genotyping to study TCR occurrence patterns. The study aimed to test whether signatures of past pathogen exposure could be identified by cataloging public T cell receptors. The later analysis used no new phenotypic data to find candidate immune exposures, relying instead on TCR beta sequences and their occurrence across donors. An earlier analysis of approximately 500 of the donors applied high-throughput TCR beta sequencing to assess whether each TCR beta V gene segment acted as functional or pseudogenic. Class I and class II HLA loci were covered by the typing at four-digit resolution. The genetic ancestry cluster associated with self-reported Caucasian donors included 70% to 85% of the 350 to 500 genotyped donors. The number of typed donors differed by locus: roughly 629-640 for A, B, C, DRB1 and DQB1; approximately 520 for DQA1; 600 to 610 for DPA1; and roughly 490 for DPB1. A later genetic analysis took genome-wide SNP genotypes for about three fifths of the roughly 700 donors and used that subset as a discovery cohort. Among some 410 genotyped donors of the cohort, an average of 235,054 unique TCR beta nucleotide sequences were sequenced per donor, around 20% of them non-productive. The T cell repertoires of under 750 subjects were profiled by immunosequencing and related to cytomegalovirus serostatus. Donor age, sex, ethnicity and CMV serostatus were compiled together with the repertoire data. Besides the first cohort of 666 subjects, a separate validation cohort made up of 90 to 150 different subjects was used. Study-level results and caveats: V-gene and J-gene trimming of TCR beta chains was associated with a missense DCLRE1C variant in a later genetic analysis, and the association was replicated in an independent cohort. Some IMGT-functional V segments, including TRBV6-2 and TRBV6-3, could not be told apart with the 87-base-pair reads, so those segments were excluded. Most TCR sequences were seen in very few donors, while some public TCRs were found in many individuals. At a false discovery rate of 0.05, a later analysis linked 16,000 or so TCR beta sequences to specific HLA alleles. Linkage disequilibrium might explain the correlated functional status among segregating V segments, but an unknown experimental factor could not be ruled out. Assigning TCR associations to individual alleles was difficult when HLA alleles, especially DR and DQ, strongly co-occurred. A later analysis found that most CMV-associated TCR beta chains appeared HLA-restricted, with HLA associations seemingly driven largely by CMV exposure. According to a later analysis, parvovirus B19, influenza, CMV and Epstein-Barr virus appeared linked to several top co-occurrence clusters. In a later analysis, the rate of TCR association differed among HLA loci, with DRB1 alleles having the most associated TCRs and HLA-C alleles having the fewest. A further reported finding was that TCR beta sequences accurately predicted the HLA-A and HLA-B alleles for most subjects in the first cohort. The authors suggested that the approach could potentially be generalized to other disease states and immunological phenotypes. The classifier was reported to diagnose cytomegalovirus status with high specificity and sensitivity in both the original and validation cohorts. About 15 rarely observed V segments, including chromosome 9 orphons, were excluded from the earlier analysis of almost 600 of the donors because counts were too low. Sequencing depth was assumed to be roughly uniform across donors in the presence/absence analyses, though that assumption may not hold. The study gave a list of 150 to 200 TCR beta chains associated with cytomegalovirus. Because HLA typing was missing for some donors at each locus, association tests included only the typed subset. The cohort was sequenced for TCR beta chains only, and without alpha or paired-chain data the features that could be detected were limited. The only immune exposure information available for the cohort was CMV serostatus. A cluster of highly shared sequence variants was judged likely to be a technical artifact of the sequencing pipeline. In an earlier analysis of approximately 590 of the donors, most TCR beta V segments appeared in productive rearrangements about 87% or about 30% of the time, broadly matching IMGT annotations. According to a later genetic analysis, donors in an Asian-associated ancestry cluster had fewer N-insertions in productive TCRs than the approximately 630-donor mean. In vitro tests confirmed that a few of the cytomegalovirus-associated TCR beta chains recognize cytomegalovirus antigens. A later analysis found that HLA-associated TCR beta chains were more clonally expanded and had lower generation probabilities than equally common non-associated chains.

The CDR3 runs 14 amino acids, cysteine and phenylalanine included. Only the CDR3 part of the read is kept: 42 bases, read in frame from the first base. Reading the germline V gene gives CDR1 SGHVS and CDR2 FNYEAQ. V and J are truncated by 5 bases and 3 bases respectively, leaving an intervening sequence of 12 bases. In total, roughly 670 healthy bone marrow donors made up the cohort. At the time of sampling, all cohort members were nominally healthy, though unrecorded immune exposures were likely present. The donor tested CMV seronegative and was one of the 352 seronegative cohort members. A peripheral blood sample was collected from each donor, and TCR beta sequencing was performed on peripheral blood mononuclear cells. Genomic DNA was extracted from the blood cell samples with the Qiagen DNeasy Blood Extraction Kit. The library was obtained by the immunoSEQ multiplex PCR assay. For the multiplex PCR, a mixture combining 60 forward primers for TCR Vbeta segments and 13 reverse primers for TCR Jbeta segments was used. The CDR3 region of rearranged TCR beta genes was amplified from genomic DNA with a multiplex PCR assay. The Illumina HiSeq System was used to sequence the amplified TCR beta libraries as 87-base-pair reads. As for how the authors treated the data: A later analysis tallied tens of millions of unique TCR beta chains across the 666 repertoires, and about 10 million of those chains were shared by two or more donors. To remove PCR and sequencing errors, raw reads were error-corrected and collapsed into unique sequences using a nearest-neighbor algorithm that merged closely related sequences. V, D and J gene segments were assigned by aligning CDR3 sequences to IMGT reference sequences. Each retained sequence needed at least a six-nucleotide match to both a V gene segment and a J gene segment. A rearrangement counted as productive if the CDR3 had no stop codons and remained in frame with V and J, and every other rearrangement counted as non-productive. Following IMGT convention, CDR3 was defined as the stretch from the second conserved V-encoded cysteine to the conserved J-encoded phenylalanine. The earlier analysis of approximately 500 of the donors excluded sequences that lacked an unambiguous match to a single V gene segment. An earlier analysis of a few hundred of the donors classified V segments as functional when productive rearrangements were above 56.7% and as segregating when the standard deviation between donors was above 5%. A statistical classification framework was built to diagnose cytomegalovirus status from the catalog of TCR beta chain sequences. A later analysis assigned V and J genes by comparing TCR nucleotide sequences with IMGT/GENE-DB human TR gene sequences. A later analysis assigned CDR3 sequences and most-parsimonious VDJ recombination scenarios with the TCRdist pipeline. In a later analysis, every TCR beta chain was defined by the combination of its CDR3 amino acid sequence and its V-gene family, and reads without a unique V-gene family were dropped. A later analysis removed 592 highly shared, low-generation-probability nucleotide sequences to deal with suspected cross-contamination and a sequencing artifact. For each public chain, a later analysis derived a clonal expansion index from normalized ranks of inferred template counts within each repertoire. A later analysis computed generation probabilities with a VDJ recombination model fitted to out-of-frame rearrangements, and checked the results against IGoR. Hypergeometric tests were used in a later analysis to score TCR-TCR, TCR-HLA and TCR-CMV co-occurrence, with a repertoire-size bias correction applied to the TCR pairs. To estimate false discovery rates, a later analysis permuted the HLA or CMV assignments 20 times. In a later analysis, co-occurring TCRs were grouped using DBSCAN, and TCRdist sequence similarity was added for clustering within HLA-allele-positive subsets. For co-occurrence clustering, repertoires with fewer than 30,000 or more than 120,000 public chains were excluded, along with roughly five repertoires with anomalous nucleotide sharing. The immuneACCESS repertoire file appears here via TCRdb, limited to in-frame rearrangements. These files lack a portion of the clones; in checked studies, under half of the deficit traces to unresolved V genes, and the cause of the others is not known. V and J calls and clone size follow that table, whereas D and trimming were derived from the DNA. Here the sample has some 170,000 clones; almost 80% occur a single time. The top ten clones comprise 1.3% of the sample.

A remark on this clone: There is no known antigen for this receptor. Base qualities are not recorded, but no much larger clone differs from it by a single base.

The TCR comes from a woman in her fifties or sixties in good health and CMV-seronegative. The chain was built from TRBV7-6 and TRBJ2-3; TRBD2 could be the D gene, as 5 bases match. Sample: PBMCs. The CDR3 region: CASSPWTGTDTQYF. The base sequence is TGTGCCAGCAGCCCCTGGACGGGAACAGATACGCAGTATTTT.